The entry below describes one T cell receptor (beta chain). Antigen: not known. This record belongs to a study of T cells after posttransplantation cyclophosphamide. Points from the study as a whole: TRB clonality was highly associated with recipient CMV seropositivity and reactivation. Donor CD8+ memory clones often dominated recipient blood repertoires at later times. Blood and skin or GI T cell repertoires showed limited TRB overlap.

A marrow graft followed busulfan-fludarabine conditioning, with cyclophosphamide on days +3 and +4. The method was immunoSEQ multiplex PCR; TCRdb's version includes in-frame clones alone and lacks a portion of them. The repertoire holds under 50,000 clones, about nine tenths seen once, with 2% to 2.5% in the top ten. The material was PBMCs, obtained about 64 days after allogeneic stem cell transplant with posttransplant cyclophosphamide. This receptor was obtained from a male patient aged 60 to 75 who received an allogeneic stem cell transplant from a related donor and was CMV-positive. These T cells may partly come from the graft donor.

CDR3 sequence: CAISESKGVGSYEQYF. The CDR3 DNA is TGTGCCATCAGTGAGTCGAAAGGGGTAGGGTCCTACGAGCAGTACTTC. The chain uses TRBV10-3 and TRBJ2-7, with D perhaps matching TRBD1 (5 bases). This CDR3 has 16 amino acids. Trimming removed 0 bases at V and 1 base at J, with 13 bases between. Germline CDR1 reads ENHRY; CDR2 reads SYGVKD.